This record covers a single TCR beta chain. Its antigen is unknown. The PCR ran on 60 Vbeta and 13 Jbeta primers. TCRdb keeps only in-frame clones here, not all; method: immunoSEQ multiplex PCR. Reported are 150,000 to 200,000 clones; the ten largest clones contain about 0.81%. The CDR3 runs to 14 residues. V lost 7 bases and J lost 2; bases outside the gene matches: 7. In germline, CDR1 is SNHLY, CDR2 FYNNEI. This entry belongs to a study of cytomegalovirus exposure and HLA in healthy donors. Findings of the study overall: Among donors in an Asian-associated ancestry cluster, a later analysis reportedly found fewer N-insertions than the approximately 700-donor mean. In presence/absence analyses, roughly uniform sequencing depth across donors was assumed. The authors listed about 170 TCR beta chains as cytomegalovirus-associated.

The chain combines TRBV2 with TRBJ1-2; 7 nucleotides align to TRBD1. Sequencing was carried out using PBMCs. The clonotype comes from a young woman in good health and CMV-seropositive. DNA for the CDR3: TGTGCCAGCACCAGGGACAGCCTCAACTATGGCTACACCTTC. The encoded protein is CASTRDSLNYGYTF.